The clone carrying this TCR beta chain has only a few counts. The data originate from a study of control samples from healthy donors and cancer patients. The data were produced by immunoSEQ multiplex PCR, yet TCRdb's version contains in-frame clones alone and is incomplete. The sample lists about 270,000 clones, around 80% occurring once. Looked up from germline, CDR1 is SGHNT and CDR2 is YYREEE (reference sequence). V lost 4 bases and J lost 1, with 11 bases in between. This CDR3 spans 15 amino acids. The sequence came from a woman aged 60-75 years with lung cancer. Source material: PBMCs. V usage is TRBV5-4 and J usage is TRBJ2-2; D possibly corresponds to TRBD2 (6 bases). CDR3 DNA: TGTGCCAGCAGCCGGGGGACGGAGAACACCGGGGAGCTGTTTTTT. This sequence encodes CASSRGTENTGELFF.